This section outlines one TCR beta chain sequence together with its context. The antigen is undetermined. This specimen comes from a study of cytomegalovirus exposure and HLA in healthy donors. Study outcomes and limitations: Three chains linked to CMV were shown in vitro to be specific for CMV antigens. Some TCR beta chains (164 of them) were listed as cytomegalovirus-associated. Reported results showed that the classifier diagnosed cytomegalovirus status with high specificity and sensitivity.

The donors were members of the roughly 130-subject validation cohort (separate from the approximately 670-subject first cohort). Assay: immunoSEQ multiplex PCR; the TCRdb copy retains only in-frame clones and omits some. The data hold hundreds of thousands of clones, with 70% to 90% observed a single time. V dropped 2 bases and J dropped 4 bases, with 6 bases sitting between them. The V gene's germline CDR1 is ENHRY and CDR2 SYGVKD. This CDR3 has 13 residues. The clonotype originates from a woman aged 18-29 years in good health and CMV-seronegative. Sequenced sample: PBMCs. The rearrangement uses TRBV10-3 and TRBJ1-5; D remains ambiguous. The CDR3 nucleotides are TGTGCCATCAGTGAGAACGAAAATCAGCCCCAGCATTTT. Its translation: CAISENENQPQHF.